This is a list of T cell receptor beta chains from one sample in a study of blood T cell repertoires in COVID-19. TCRdb keeps only in-frame clones here, not all; method: immunoSEQ multiplex PCR. This sample carries roughly 100,000 clones, about three quarters of them seen once, and the ten largest clones take 6% to 8.5%. The sequenced material came from peripheral blood. All receptors come from a man aged 70-80 years with acute or convalescent COVID-19. CDR3s include the opening cysteine and the closing phenylalanine or tryptophan. The D gene is left open where the match is weak.

d_gene	j_gene	v_gene	CDR3aa	CDR3nt
TRBD2	TRBJ2-3	TRBV5-6	CASSLVPAGGPDTQYF	TGTGCCAGCAGCTTGGTCCCAGCGGGGGGCCCAGATACGCAGTATTTT
NA	TRBJ1-6	TRBV10-2	CASSANSNSPLHF	TGCGCCAGCAGTGCGAACTCTAATTCACCCCTCCACTTT
NA	TRBJ2-7	TRBV7-3	CASSLTRDSYEQYF	TGTGCCAGCAGCCTTACGAGGGACTCCTACGAGCAGTACTTC
NA	TRBJ1-3	TRBV19	CASSINGFSGNTIYF	TGTGCCAGTAGTATAAATGGCTTCTCTGGAAACACCATATATTTT
NA	TRBJ2-7	TRBV6-2/TRBV6-3	CASSYRRLATYEQYF	TGTGCCAGCAGTTACCGTCGGCTAGCTACCTACGAGCAGTACTTC
TRBD2	TRBJ2-1	TRBV4-2	CASSQDSGGVRNEQFF	TGTGCCAGCAGCCAAGATTCCGGGGGGGTCCGCAATGAGCAGTTCTTC
TRBD2	TRBJ2-2	TRBV30	CAWSKGLAISWELFF	TGTGCCTGGAGTAAGGGACTAGCAATATCCTGGGAGCTGTTTTTT
TRBD1	TRBJ2-3	TRBV5-1	CASSLQTGGTDTQYF	TGCGCCAGCAGCCTCCAGACAGGGGGCACAGATACGCAGTATTTT
NA	TRBJ1-1	TRBV14	CASSQVPGGNTEAFF	TGTGCCAGCAGCCAAGTCCCAGGAGGGAACACTGAAGCTTTCTTT
TRBD1	TRBJ2-3	TRBV10-3	CAISEPGQGALNTQYF	TGTGCCATCAGTGAACCGGGACAGGGGGCTTTAAATACGCAGTATTTT